The 3 T cell receptor beta chains presented below share a single source sample, sequenced in a study of response to subunit inactivated influenza vaccine (dated by TCRdb to about 2018). Library preparation was by RT-PCR. The instrument given in TCRdb is Illumina HiSeq 2500. TCRdb reprocessing: public reads trimmed at Q25 with fastp, clones called with MiXCR, in-frame beta chains kept. One record per CDR3 amino acid sequence lists the most common genes and DNA. Counted in this sample were around 490,000 distinct CDR3 sequences; 7.6% of them appeared once. The ten top clones hold around 13% of the sample. The sample was PBMCs from blood, taken less than 30 months after vaccination. The receptor set was obtained from a man between 50 and 69 years old who received an inactivated influenza vaccine. Donor details come from another sample of the same person, matched by shared clones.

In its sample, this clonotype was seen many times. This chain uses TRBV2 with TRBJ1-2, with D perhaps matching TRBD1 (5 bases). The V end lost 4 bases, the J end lost 6 bases, and 15 bases lay between the germline ends. The CDR3 runs 14 residues. Germline V gives CDR1 SNHLY, CDR2 FYNNEI. CDR3 bases: TGTGCCAGCAGTGCTAGTCGGACACCCCATGGCTACACCTTC. Translation gives CASSASRTPHGYTF.

This clonotype has more than one count but fewer than ten. V gene TRBV7-3 combines with J gene TRBJ2-3, with D perhaps matching TRBD1 or TRBD2 (5 bases each). The CDR3 totals 15 residues. The V end lost 5 bases, the J end lost 4 bases, and 16 bases lay between the germline ends. From germline, CDR1 is SGHTA and CDR2 FQGTGA. The CDR3 region has the DNA TGTGCCAGCAGCCTGCAGGGAGTAGGGGCAGATACGCAGTATTTT. Protein product: CASSLQGVGADTQYF.

This clonotype was seen a handful of times. The V call is TRBV7-2, the J call TRBJ2-6; D remains unclear. The ends were cut back, 2 bases at V and 0 bases at J, with 8 bases in the middle. This CDR3 comprises 16 residues. Germline CDR1 reads SGHTA; CDR2 reads FQGNSA. This chain's CDR3 is CASSLWARSGANVLTF. The CDR3 region has the DNA TGTGCCAGCAGCTTATGGGCGCGCTCTGGGGCCAACGTCCTGACTTTC.